This entry lists 29 T cell receptor beta chains sequenced from one sample in a study of T cells in Graves' hyperthyroidism and ophthalmopathy. It was RNA transcripts that yielded the amplified TCR beta CDR3 regions. RT-PCR in the first round (using the HTBI primer set) targeted the TCR CDR3. TCRdb passed the multiplex PCR reads through MiXCR, listing each CDR3 protein once. The data show about half a million distinct CDR3 sequences, about a fifth seen once. Sequenced sample: blood. The receptors derive from a man aged 18 to 30 with Graves' hyperthyroidism.

This clonotype was counted many times. This chain connects TRBV28 to TRBJ2-7, with D perhaps matching TRBD2 (6 bases). The CDR3 extends over 15 amino acids. Germline CDR1 and CDR2: MDHEN and SYDVKM. V was trimmed by 7 bases and J by 5 bases, leaving 21 bases between them. The CDR3 DNA follows: TGTGCCAGCAAACCCCTGGGACTCCTGGGGGACGAGCAGTACTTC. This encodes CASKPLGLLGDEQYF.

The J gene is TRBJ2-7, the V gene TRBV28, with TRBD1 matching 11 bases. CDR3 length: 16 amino acids. Germline lookup yields CDR1 MDHEN and CDR2 SYDVKM. With 7 bases clipped from V and 7 bases from J, the junction kept 15 bases outside the gene matches. CDR3 protein: CASTSPPGQGDREQYF. The CDR3 DNA reads TGTGCCAGCACCTCCCCCCCGGGACAGGGGGATCGGGAGCAGTACTTC.

V gene TRBV7-8 combines with J gene TRBJ2-7; no firm D call. V was cut by 1 base and J by 0 bases, with 10 bases left in between. This CDR3 is built from 15 residues. CDR1 is SGHVS and CDR2 is FQNEAQ in the germline V gene. The CDR3 DNA follows: TGTGCCAGCAGCTTAGAAGGCCCTCCCTCCTACGAGCAGTACTTC. Translating gives CASSLEGPPSYEQYF.

This clonotype was seen many times. The CDR3 reads CASSLGVGFFEQYF. The CDR3 region has the DNA TGTGCCAGCAGCTTGGGGGTCGGGTTTTTCGAGCAGTACTTC. V is TRBV5-5 and J is TRBJ2-7; D not certain. Per the germline V gene, CDR1 is SGHKS and CDR2 is YYEKEE (reference sequence). The CDR3 is 14 amino acids. V lost 0 bases to trimming and J lost 6 bases, with 13 bases between them.

This clonotype was seen repeatedly, ten times or more. This chain uses TRBV4-1 with TRBJ1-5; D gene uncertain. This CDR3 is built from 16 residues. CDR1 and CDR2 (germline): MGHRA, YSYEKL. V lost 0 bases and J 5 bases, leaving 14 bases between the germline ends. CDR3 region: CASSQDLPLDHQPQHF. The CDR3 region has the DNA TGCGCCAGCAGCCAAGATCTACCTCTAGATCATCAGCCCCAGCATTTT.

The J gene is TRBJ1-1, the V gene TRBV6-5; 8 bases map to TRBD1. Germline V gives CDR1 MNHEY, CDR2 SVGAGI. V shed 0 bases and J 5 bases; nucleotides not matched to a gene: 8. The CDR3 is 16 residues long. Here the CDR3 DNA reads TGTGCCAGCAGTTACTCTGGGACAGGACGGGGAACTGAAGCTTTCTTT. Protein: CASSYSGTGRGTEAFF.

This clonotype was seen many times. The chain recombines TRBV4-1 with TRBJ1-2; D gene uncertain. Germline CDR1 MGHRA, CDR2 YSYEKL. This CDR3 contains 16 residues. Trimming removed 0 bases from V and 2 bases from J, with 13 bases in between. CDR3 amino acids: CASSQDQVAKNYGYTF. The CDR3 coding sequence is TGCGCCAGCAGCCAAGATCAGGTTGCGAAAAACTATGGCTACACCTTC.

V gene TRBV20-1 combines with J gene TRBJ2-7; TRBD1 or TRBD2 may be the D gene (5 bases each). The CDR3 covers 12 residues. V was pared by 5 bases and J by 6 bases, with 14 bases between. CDR1 is DFQATT, CDR2 SNEGSKA, per germline (reference sequence). The DNA of the CDR3 is TGCAGTGCTTCCGCCGGGGACGCCGAGCAGTACTTC. Translating it yields CSASAGDAEQYF.

This clonotype was seen repeatedly, ten times or more. This chain connects TRBV6-1 to TRBJ2-5, with D maybe TRBD2 (6 bases). The germline gives CDR1 MNHNS, CDR2 SASEGT. The CDR3 sequence is 14 residues long. The V end lost 7 bases, the J end lost 2 bases, and 14 bases lay between the germline ends. As DNA, the CDR3 is TGTGCCAGCACTAAAGGAGGGCTTCAAGAGACCCAGTACTTC. Its translation: CASTKGGLQETQYF.

This clonotype appeared many times. The rearrangement uses TRBV20-1 and TRBJ2-7, with D unclear. This CDR3 has 14 amino acids. Germline V gene lookup returns CDR1 DFQATT and CDR2 SNEGSKA (reference sequence). Trimming shortened V by 0 bases and J by 4 bases, and 13 bases separated the two germline ends. This CDR3 is CSAREPNRGYEQYF. The CDR3, as DNA: TGCAGTGCTAGAGAACCTAATCGTGGGTACGAGCAGTACTTC.

This clonotype came up many times. CDR3 bases: TGTGCCAGCAGCGCCTCGCTGGGAGGCTACACCTTC. Amino acid sequence: CASSASLGGYTF. The V gene is TRBV9, the J gene TRBJ1-2, with D unresolved. Per germline, CDR1 SGDLS and CDR2 YYNGEE. There are 12 residues in the CDR3. V lost 3 bases to trimming and J lost 8 bases, with 11 bases between them.

Note on this clonotype: Sequence at one end of the junction differs from germline and may be a read error. CDR3 region: CASSRYSRGRVSYGYTF. As DNA, the CDR3 is TGTGCTAGCAGCAGATACAGCAGGGGGCGCGTAAGCTATGGCTACACCTTC. This chain links TRBV7-7 with TRBJ1-2; 8 positions match TRBD1. The CDR3 runs to 17 residues. Germline loops: CDR1 SSHAT, CDR2 FNYEAQ (reference sequence).

Of note for this clonotype: This CDR3 fails to terminate in the conserved phenylalanine or tryptophan, so it likely reflects a read error. It is unclear where the CDR3 begins or ends on the DNA, so no DNA is shown, and the CDR3 is as TCRdb lists it. V is TRBV7-8 and J is TRBJ1-1; TRBD1, as called in the table, went unchecked against the DNA. The V gene's germline CDR1 is SGHVS and CDR2 FQNEAQ. The length of the CDR3 is 17 amino acids, counting both ends. CDR3 in amino acids: CASTPGQVTSRNTEALV.

In this sample, this clonotype turned up many times. The chain employs TRBV28 and TRBJ2-5; D uncertain. CDR1 MDHEN and CDR2 SYDVKM come from the germline V gene. The V end lost 2 bases, the J end lost 2 bases, and 12 bases lay between the germline ends. CDR3 length equals 15 residues. CDR3 protein: CASSLGLVRQETQYF. The CDR3 region has the DNA TGTGCCAGCAGTTTAGGTTTGGTTCGTCAAGAGACCCAGTACTTC.

This rearrangement joins TRBV30 to TRBJ2-2; no clear D. From germline, CDR1 is GTSNPN and CDR2 SVGIG (reference sequence). V gave up 1 base and J gave up 6 bases, with 9 bases separating them. CDR3 length: 13 residues. CDR3 loop: CAWSAISPGELFF. CDR3 sequence (DNA): TGTGCCTGGAGTGCCATTTCCCCCGGGGAGCTGTTTTTT.

This chain uses TRBV13 with TRBJ1-3, with 11 bases identical to TRBD1. With V trimmed by 3 bases and J by 1 base, 5 bases remained unmatched. The CDR3 extends over 17 amino acids. The germline V gene encodes CDR1 PRHDT and CDR2 FYEKMQ (reference sequence). The CDR3, as DNA: TGTGCCAGCAGCTTGGGGACAGGGGGATTATCTGGAAACACCATATATTTT. The encoded protein is CASSLGTGGLSGNTIYF.

This clonotype was counted ten times or more. This chain connects TRBV30 to TRBJ2-7; D is unresolved. There are 13 residues in the CDR3. The germline V and J ends were trimmed by 0 bases and 2 bases, with 8 bases remaining between them. CDR1 and CDR2 (germline): GTSNPN, SVGIG (reference sequence). The CDR3 nucleotides are TGTGCCTGGAGTGTCTCCTGGGCCTACGAGCAGTACTTC. This gives the protein CAWSVSWAYEQYF.

The rearrangement uses TRBV12-3 or TRBV12-4 and TRBJ1-5, with D possibly matching TRBD1 (6 bases). Trimming removed 5 bases at V and 0 bases at J, with 11 bases between. This CDR3 has 15 residues. CDR3 region: CASSVQGHSNQPQHF. CDR3 nucleotides: TGTGCCAGCAGTGTGCAGGGGCATAGCAATCAGCCCCAGCATTTT.

The count of this clonotype is one. The chain carries TRBV10-3 and TRBJ1-5; no firm D call. CDR1 and CDR2 from the germline V gene are ENHRY and SYGVKD. The CDR3 has 16 residues. Trimming stripped 3 bases from V and 1 base from J, with 13 bases between. The CDR3 loop reads CAISDEGGKSNQPQHF. The CDR3 DNA reads as TGTGCCATCAGTGATGAGGGAGGGAAGAGCAATCAGCCCCAGCATTTT.

The sample holds many counts of this clonotype. The chain uses TRBV27 and TRBJ2-7; the D gene is possibly TRBD2 (6 bases). The ends were cut back, 8 bases at V and 5 bases at J, with 25 bases in the middle. CDR1 and CDR2 from the germline V gene are MNHEY and SMNVEV (reference sequence). The CDR3 extends over 16 amino acids. CDR3 coding DNA: TGTGCCAGCGCCGACCGCGGCGGGGTGCGCGGCGACGAGCAGTACTTC. The encoded protein is CASADRGGVRGDEQYF.

In DNA form, the CDR3 reads TGTGCCAGTAGTCCTTGGGGCGGGGCCATCTCTGGGGCCAACGTCCTGACTTTC. Translated, it gives CASSPWGGAISGANVLTF. The rearrangement joins TRBV19 to TRBJ2-6; weak D call: TRBD2 (6 bases). The CDR3 has 18 amino acids. CDR1 is LNHDA and CDR2 is SQIVND in the germline V gene (reference sequence). V lost 5 bases and J 0 bases, leaving 17 bases between the germline ends. Together with reference TRBV19 and TRBJ2-6, the CDR3 gives the full variable domain: DGGITQSPKYLFRKEGQNVTLSCEQNLNHDAMYWYRQDPGQGLRLIYYSQIVNDFQKGDIAEGYSVSREKKESFPLTVTSAQKNPTAFYLCASSPWGGAISGANVLTFGAGSRLTVL.

This clonotype appeared many times. The V call is TRBV20-1, the J call TRBJ1-3, with unresolved D. Trimming took off 6 bases at V and 0 bases at J, with 15 bases between the two ends. Germline V CDR1 and CDR2: DFQATT, SNEGSKA (reference sequence). The CDR3 covers 15 residues. The CDR3 bases are TGCAGTGCCAAGAAAGGGTTTCTCTCTGGAAACACCATATATTTT. This encodes CSAKKGFLSGNTIYF.

The sample holds many counts of this clonotype. This chain connects TRBV7-9 to TRBJ1-2; TRBD1 is a possible D gene (5 bases). The CDR3 is 13 amino acids. Trimming took 5 bases from V and 10 from J, leaving 17 bases between them. Per the germline V gene, CDR1 is SEHNR and CDR2 is FQNEAQ (reference sequence). In nucleotides, the CDR3 is TGTGCCAGCAGCGGAGGGACCGGGCATGACTACACCTTC. Encoded protein: CASSGGTGHDYTF.

The chain uses TRBV12-3 or TRBV12-4 and TRBJ1-5; 12 positions match TRBD1. CDR3 length equals 17 residues. V lost 4 bases, J lost 2 bases, and 6 bases stayed unmatched. This CDR3 reads CASSSGTGGFRNQPQHF. The CDR3 DNA reads TGTGCCAGCAGTTCCGGGACAGGGGGCTTTCGCAATCAGCCCCAGCATTTT.

This clonotype was detected ten times or more. This chain connects TRBV27 to TRBJ2-7; D is perhaps TRBD1 or TRBD2 (5 bases each). The CDR3 runs 14 residues. Trimming shortened V by 4 bases and J by 2 bases, and 12 bases separated the two germline ends. CDR1 is MNHEY and CDR2 is SMNVEV in the germline V gene (reference sequence). CDR3 region: CASSYRDQTYEQYF. CDR3 DNA sequence: TGTGCCAGCAGTTACCGGGACCAAACCTACGAGCAGTACTTC.

The J gene is TRBJ1-6, the V gene TRBV6-4; 8 bases align to TRBD1. Germline values: CDR1 MRHNA, CDR2 SNTAGT. This CDR3 is built from 15 residues. Trimming took 9 bases from V and 7 from J; bases not matched to a gene: 11. In DNA, the CDR3 is TGTGCCAGTTCGACCGGGACAGGCGCAAATTCACCCCTCCACTTT. Amino acids: CASSTGTGANSPLHF.

This clonotype was recorded at least ten times. The chain joins TRBV6-1 to TRBJ1-1; D remains unclear. Trimming shortened V by 7 bases and J by 6 bases, and 15 bases separated the two germline ends. Germline V gives CDR1 MNHNS, CDR2 SASEGT. The length of the CDR3 is 13 residues. CDR3 nucleotide sequence: TGTGCCAGCACCCAACGGCCAACCGCTGAAGCTTTCTTT. Translation: CASTQRPTAEAFF.

This clonotype was observed a handful of times. The junction departs from germline at one end; a sequencing error may be responsible. The chain's CDR3 is CASSKGLAGGETKYF. The CDR3 nucleotides are TGTGCCAGCAGTAAAGGACTAGCGGGGGGTGAGACCAAGTACTTC. The chain joins TRBV28 to TRBJ2-5, with 14 bases lining up with TRBD2. This CDR3 is 15 amino acids long. CDR1 is MDHEN and CDR2 is SYDVKM in the germline V gene. Based on the CDR3 plus reference TRBV28 and TRBJ2-5, the full variable domain is DVKVTQSSRYLVKRTGEKVFLECVQDMDHENMFWYRQDPGLGLRLIYFSYDVKMKEKGDIPEGYSVSREKKERFSLILESASTNQTSMYLCASSKGLAGGETKYFGPGTRLLVL.

This clonotype was counted only a few times. This chain joins TRBV19 and TRBJ2-2; TRBD2 matches 7 bases. Germline loops: CDR1 LNHDA, CDR2 SQIVND (reference sequence). Trimming cost V 0 bases and J 6 bases; bases outside gene matches: 7. The CDR3 has 16 amino acids. CDR3 DNA: TGTGCCAGTAGTATAGATCCGAGACTAGCCCCCGGGGAGCTGTTTTTT. It encodes CASSIDPRLAPGELFF.